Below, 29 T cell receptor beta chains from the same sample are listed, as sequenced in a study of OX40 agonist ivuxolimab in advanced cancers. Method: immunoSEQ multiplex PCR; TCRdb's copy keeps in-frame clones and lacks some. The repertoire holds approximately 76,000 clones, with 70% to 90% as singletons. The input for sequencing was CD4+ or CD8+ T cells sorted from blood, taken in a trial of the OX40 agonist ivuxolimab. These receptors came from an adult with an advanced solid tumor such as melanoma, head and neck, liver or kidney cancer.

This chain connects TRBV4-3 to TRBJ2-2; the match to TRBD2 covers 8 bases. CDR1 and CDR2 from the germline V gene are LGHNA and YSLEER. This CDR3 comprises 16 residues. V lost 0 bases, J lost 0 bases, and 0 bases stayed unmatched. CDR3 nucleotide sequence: TGCGCCAGCAGCCAAGACGGGGGGGCGAACACCGGGGAGCTGTTTTTT. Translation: CASSQDGGANTGELFF.

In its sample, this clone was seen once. CDR3 nucleotide sequence: TGTGCCAGTAGTATTGGAGGCACGGGGAACACTGAAGCTTTCTTT. The encoded protein is CASSIGGTGNTEAFF. This chain uses TRBV19 with TRBJ1-1, with D unclear. The CDR3 contains 15 residues. Per germline, CDR1 LNHDA and CDR2 SQIVND (reference sequence). The V end lost 3 bases, the J end lost 1 base, and 12 bases lay between the germline ends.

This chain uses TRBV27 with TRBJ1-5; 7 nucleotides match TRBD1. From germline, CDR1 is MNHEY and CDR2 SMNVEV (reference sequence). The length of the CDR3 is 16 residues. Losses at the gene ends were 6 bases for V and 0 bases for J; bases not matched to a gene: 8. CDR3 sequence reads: CASRTGTAYSNQPQHF. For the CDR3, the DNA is TGTGCCAGCAGGACTGGGACAGCTTATAGCAATCAGCCCCAGCATTTT.

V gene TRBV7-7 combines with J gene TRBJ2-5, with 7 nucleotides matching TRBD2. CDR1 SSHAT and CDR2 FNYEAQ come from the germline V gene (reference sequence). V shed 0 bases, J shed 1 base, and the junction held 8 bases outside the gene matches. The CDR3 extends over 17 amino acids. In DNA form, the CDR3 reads TGTGCCAGCAGCTTAGCTCTAGCGGAATACGGCCAAGAGACCCAGTACTTC. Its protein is CASSLALAEYGQETQYF. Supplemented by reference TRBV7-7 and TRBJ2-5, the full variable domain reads GAGVSQSPRYKVTKRGQDVTLRCDPISSHATLYWYQQALGQGPEFLTYFNYEAQPDKSGLPSDRFSAERPEGSISTLTIQRTEQRDSAMYRCASSLALAEYGQETQYFGPGTRLLVL.

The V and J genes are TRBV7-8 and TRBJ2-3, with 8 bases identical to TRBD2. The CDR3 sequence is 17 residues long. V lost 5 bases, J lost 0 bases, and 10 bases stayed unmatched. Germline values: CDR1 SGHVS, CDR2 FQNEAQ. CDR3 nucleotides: TGTGCCAGCAGCCCCAGGGGTAGCGGGACGAGCACAGATACGCAGTATTTT. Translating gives CASSPRGSGTSTDTQYF.

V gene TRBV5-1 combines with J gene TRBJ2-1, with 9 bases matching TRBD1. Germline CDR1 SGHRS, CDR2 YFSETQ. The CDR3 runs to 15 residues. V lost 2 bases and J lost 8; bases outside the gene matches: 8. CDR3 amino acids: CASSFGTGYFDEQFF. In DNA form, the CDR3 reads TGCGCCAGCAGCTTTGGGACAGGGTACTTCGATGAGCAGTTCTTC. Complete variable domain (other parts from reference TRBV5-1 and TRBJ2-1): KAGVTQTPRYLIKTRGQQVTLSCSPISGHRSVSWYQQTPGQGLQFLFEYFSETQRNKGNFPGRFSGRQFSNSRSEMNVSTLELGDSALYLCASSFGTGYFDEQFFGPGTRLTVL.

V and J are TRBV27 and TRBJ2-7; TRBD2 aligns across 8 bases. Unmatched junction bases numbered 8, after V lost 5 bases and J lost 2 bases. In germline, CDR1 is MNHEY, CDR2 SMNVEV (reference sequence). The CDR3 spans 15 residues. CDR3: CASSPGLAATYEQYF. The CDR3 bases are TGTGCCAGCAGTCCAGGACTAGCTGCTACCTACGAGCAGTACTTC.

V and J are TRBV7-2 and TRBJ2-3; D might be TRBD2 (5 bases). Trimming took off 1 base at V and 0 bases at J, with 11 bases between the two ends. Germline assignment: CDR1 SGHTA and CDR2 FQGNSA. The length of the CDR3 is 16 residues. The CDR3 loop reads CASSLGGLPSTDTQYF. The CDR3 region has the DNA TGTGCCAGCAGCTTAGGTGGACTCCCTAGCACAGATACGCAGTATTTT.

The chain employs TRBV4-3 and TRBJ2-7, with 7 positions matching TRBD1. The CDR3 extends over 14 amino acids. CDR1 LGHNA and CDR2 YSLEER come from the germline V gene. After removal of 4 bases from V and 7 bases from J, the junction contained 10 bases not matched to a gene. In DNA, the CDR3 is TGCGCCAGCAGCCCCACGTCGGACAGGAGGGAGCAGTACTTC. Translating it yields CASSPTSDRREQYF.

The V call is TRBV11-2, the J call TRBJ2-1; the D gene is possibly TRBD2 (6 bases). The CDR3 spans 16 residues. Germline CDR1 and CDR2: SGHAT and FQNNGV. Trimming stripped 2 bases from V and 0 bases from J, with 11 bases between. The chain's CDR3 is CASSLPGTGSYNEQFF. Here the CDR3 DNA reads TGTGCCAGCAGCTTACCCGGGACTGGCTCCTACAATGAGCAGTTCTTC.

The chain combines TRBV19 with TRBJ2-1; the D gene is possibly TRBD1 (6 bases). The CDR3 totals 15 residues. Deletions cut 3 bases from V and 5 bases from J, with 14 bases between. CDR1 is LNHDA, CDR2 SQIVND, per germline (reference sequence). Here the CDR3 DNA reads TGTGCCAGTAGTATGACAGGAATTGTGGACAATGAGCAGTTCTTC. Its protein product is CASSMTGIVDNEQFF.

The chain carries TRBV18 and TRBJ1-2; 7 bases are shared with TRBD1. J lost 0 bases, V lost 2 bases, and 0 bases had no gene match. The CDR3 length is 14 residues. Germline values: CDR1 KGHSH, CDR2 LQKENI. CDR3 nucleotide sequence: TGTGCCAGCTCACCAGGGACAGCTAACTATGGCTACACCTTC. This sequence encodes CASSPGTANYGYTF.

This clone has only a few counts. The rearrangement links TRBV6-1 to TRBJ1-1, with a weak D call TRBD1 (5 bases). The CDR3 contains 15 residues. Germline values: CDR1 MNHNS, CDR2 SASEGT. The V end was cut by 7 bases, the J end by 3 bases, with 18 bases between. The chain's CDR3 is CASTGRGVVDTEAFF. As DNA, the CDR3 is TGTGCCAGCACGGGACGGGGGGTGGTAGACACTGAAGCTTTCTTT.

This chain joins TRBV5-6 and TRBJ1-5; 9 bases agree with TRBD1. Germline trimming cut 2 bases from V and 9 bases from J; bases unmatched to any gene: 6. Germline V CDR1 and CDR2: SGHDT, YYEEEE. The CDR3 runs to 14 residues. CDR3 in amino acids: CASSFGQGIGPQHF. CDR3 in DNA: TGTGCCAGCAGCTTTGGACAGGGGATTGGGCCCCAGCATTTT.

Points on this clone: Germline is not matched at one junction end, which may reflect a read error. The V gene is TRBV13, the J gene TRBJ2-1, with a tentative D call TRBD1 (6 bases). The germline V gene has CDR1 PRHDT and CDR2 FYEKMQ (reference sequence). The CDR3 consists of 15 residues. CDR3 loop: CASSPTGDSYNGQFF. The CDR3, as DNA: TGTGCCAGCAGTCCGACAGGCGACTCCTACAATGGGCAGTTCTTC.

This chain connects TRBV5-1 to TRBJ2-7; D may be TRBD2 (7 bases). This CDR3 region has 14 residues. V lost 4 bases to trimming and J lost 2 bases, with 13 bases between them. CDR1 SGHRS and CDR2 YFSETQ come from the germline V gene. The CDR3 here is CASSGGAEAYEQYF. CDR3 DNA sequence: TGCGCCAGCAGCGGGGGGGCGGAGGCCTACGAGCAGTACTTC.

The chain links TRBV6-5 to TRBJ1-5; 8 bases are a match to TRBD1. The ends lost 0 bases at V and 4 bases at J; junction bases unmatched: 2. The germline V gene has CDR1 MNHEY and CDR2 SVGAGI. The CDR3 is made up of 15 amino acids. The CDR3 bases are TGTGCCAGCAGTTACTCCCGGACAGGGAATCAGCCCCAGCATTTT. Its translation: CASSYSRTGNQPQHF.

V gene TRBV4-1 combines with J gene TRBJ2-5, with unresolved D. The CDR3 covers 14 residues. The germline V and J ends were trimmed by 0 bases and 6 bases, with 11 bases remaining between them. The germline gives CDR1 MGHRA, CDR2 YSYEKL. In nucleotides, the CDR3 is TGCGCCAGCAGCCAAGATCAATCCACGCAGACCCAGTACTTC. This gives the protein CASSQDQSTQTQYF.

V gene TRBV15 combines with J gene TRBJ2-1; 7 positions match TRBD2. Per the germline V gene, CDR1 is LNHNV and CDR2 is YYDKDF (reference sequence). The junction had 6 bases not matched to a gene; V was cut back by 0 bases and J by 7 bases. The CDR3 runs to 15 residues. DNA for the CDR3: TGTGCCACCAGCAGAGATGTGACTAGCTTGAATGAGCAGTTCTTC. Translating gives CATSRDVTSLNEQFF.

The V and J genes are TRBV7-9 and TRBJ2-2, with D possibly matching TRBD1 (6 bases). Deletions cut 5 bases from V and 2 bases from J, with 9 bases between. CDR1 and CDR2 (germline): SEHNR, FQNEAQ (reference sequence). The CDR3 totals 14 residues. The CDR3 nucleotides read TGTGCCAGCAGCACACAGGGTAACACCGGGGAGCTGTTTTTT. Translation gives CASSTQGNTGELFF.

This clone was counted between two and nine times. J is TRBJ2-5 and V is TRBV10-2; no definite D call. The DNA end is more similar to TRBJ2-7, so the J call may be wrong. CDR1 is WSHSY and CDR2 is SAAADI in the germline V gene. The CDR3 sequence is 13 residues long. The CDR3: CASSHPQRYEQYF. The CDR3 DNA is TGCGCCAGCAGCCATCCGCAGAGGTACGAGCAGTACTTC.

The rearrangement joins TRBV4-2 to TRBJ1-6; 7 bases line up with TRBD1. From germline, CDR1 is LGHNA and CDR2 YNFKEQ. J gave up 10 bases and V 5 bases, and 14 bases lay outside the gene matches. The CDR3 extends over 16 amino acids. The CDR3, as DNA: TGTGCCAGCAGCTTGGTGGCCGGGACAGTTCCCTCACCCCTCCACTTT. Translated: CASSLVAGTVPSPLHF.

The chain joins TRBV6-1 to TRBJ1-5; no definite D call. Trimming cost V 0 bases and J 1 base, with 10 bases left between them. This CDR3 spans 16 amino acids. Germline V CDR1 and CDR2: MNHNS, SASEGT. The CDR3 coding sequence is TGTGCCAGCAGTGAAGCCGGGGTGTGGAGCAATCAGCCCCAGCATTTT. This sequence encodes CASSEAGVWSNQPQHF.

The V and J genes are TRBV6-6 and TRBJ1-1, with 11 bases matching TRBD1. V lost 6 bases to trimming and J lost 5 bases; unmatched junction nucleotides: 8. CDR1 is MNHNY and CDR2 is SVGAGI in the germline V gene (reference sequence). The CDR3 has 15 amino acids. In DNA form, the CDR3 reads TGTGCCAGCAGCCCGGACAGGGGGCATGGGACTGAAGCTTTCTTT. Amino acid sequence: CASSPDRGHGTEAFF.

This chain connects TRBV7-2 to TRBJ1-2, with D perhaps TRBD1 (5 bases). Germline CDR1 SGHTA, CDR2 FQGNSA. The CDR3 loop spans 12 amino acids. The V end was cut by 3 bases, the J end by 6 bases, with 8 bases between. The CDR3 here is CASSFGGDGYTF. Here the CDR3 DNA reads TGTGCCAGCAGCTTCGGGGGGGATGGCTACACCTTC.

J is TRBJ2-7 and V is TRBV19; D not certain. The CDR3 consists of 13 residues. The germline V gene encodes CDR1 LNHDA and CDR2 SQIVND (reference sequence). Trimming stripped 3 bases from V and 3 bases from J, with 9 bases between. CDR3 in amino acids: CASSIAPFYEQYF. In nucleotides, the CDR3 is TGTGCCAGTAGTATTGCCCCCTTCTACGAGCAGTACTTC.

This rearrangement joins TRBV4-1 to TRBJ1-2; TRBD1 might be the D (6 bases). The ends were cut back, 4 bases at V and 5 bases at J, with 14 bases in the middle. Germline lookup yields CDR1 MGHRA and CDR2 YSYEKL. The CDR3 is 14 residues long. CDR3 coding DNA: TGCGCCAGCAGCCTCGGCGCAGGGGTTTATGGCTACACCTTC. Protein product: CASSLGAGVYGYTF.

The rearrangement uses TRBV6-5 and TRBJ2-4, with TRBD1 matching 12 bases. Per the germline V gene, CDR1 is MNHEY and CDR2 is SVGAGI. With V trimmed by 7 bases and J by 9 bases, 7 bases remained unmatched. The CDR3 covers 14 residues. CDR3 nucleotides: TGTGCCAGCACGGGACAGGGGGCTTTCGGCATTCAGTACTTC. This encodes CASTGQGAFGIQYF.

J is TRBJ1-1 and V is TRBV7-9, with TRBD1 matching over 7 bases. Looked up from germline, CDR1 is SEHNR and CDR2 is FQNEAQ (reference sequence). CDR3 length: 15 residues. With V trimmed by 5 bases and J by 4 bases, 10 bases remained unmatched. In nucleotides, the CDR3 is TGTGCCAGCAGCCGACAGGGCGTTTACGGCACTGAAGCTTTCTTT. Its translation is CASSRQGVYGTEAFF.